These 29 T cell receptor beta chains were sequenced from one sample in a study of CD8+ T cells in alopecia areata. Following RNA extraction, reverse transcription yielded cDNA that acted as the sequencing template. Assay: immunoSEQ multiplex PCR; the TCRdb copy retains only in-frame clones and omits some. The sample holds about 160,000 clones; over 80% are singletons and the top ten take around 16%. Sequencing used CD8+ T cells sorted from blood, obtained at week 0. These receptors were taken from a human donor with alopecia areata.

The rearrangement uses TRBV5-5 and TRBJ2-2; TRBD1 matches at 9 bases. J gave up 1 base and V 4 bases, and 11 bases lay outside the gene matches. The CDR3 covers 18 residues. Germline CDR1 reads SGHKS; CDR2 reads YYEKEE (reference sequence). The CDR3 here is CASSLAGTGSGNTGELFF. In DNA form, the CDR3 reads TGTGCCAGCAGCCTGGCGGGGACAGGGTCAGGGAACACCGGGGAGCTGTTTTTT.

This sequence joins TRBV11-2 and TRBJ2-7; D is ambiguous. CDR1 is SGHAT, CDR2 FQNNGV, per germline. This CDR3 contains 13 residues. The V and J ends lost 7 bases and 1 base respectively, with 11 bases between them. The CDR3 DNA follows: TGTGCCAGCACCCCGGGCTCATCCTACGAGCAGTACTTC. Translated, it gives CASTPGSSYEQYF.

The gene calls are TRBV7-2 and TRBJ2-5; 7 nucleotides line up with TRBD1. Germline V CDR1 and CDR2: SGHTA, FQGNSA. The CDR3 is 14 amino acids. V shed 3 bases and J 4 bases; nucleotides not matched to a gene: 5. The DNA for the CDR3 is TGTGCCAGCAGCTTGGGACAGACCGGAGAGACCCAGTACTTC. It codes for CASSLGQTGETQYF.

The genes are TRBV7-6 and TRBJ1-1; 9 bases match TRBD1. V shed 5 bases, J shed 3 bases, and the junction held 4 bases outside the gene matches. CDR1 SGHVS and CDR2 FNYEAQ come from the germline V gene. The CDR3 length is 14 residues. The chain's CDR3 is CASSAWDRDTEAFF. Written as DNA, the CDR3 is TGTGCCAGCAGCGCATGGGACAGGGACACTGAAGCTTTCTTT.

The chain is built from TRBV11-2 and TRBJ2-1; 8 bases are a match to TRBD2. The V gene's germline CDR1 is SGHAT and CDR2 FQNNGV. This CDR3 spans 16 amino acids. Trimming took 5 bases from V and 8 from J; bases not matched to a gene: 14. The CDR3 bases are TGTGCCAGCAGCCACAACGGGGGGGGAAAACTAGATGAGCAGTTCTTC. Residues: CASSHNGGGKLDEQFF. The full variable domain, with the rest looked up from reference TRBV11-2 and TRBJ2-1, is EAGVAQSPRYKIIEKRQSVAFWCNPISGHATLYWYQQILGQGPKLLIQFQNNGVVDDSQLPKDRFSAERLKGVDSTLKIQPAKLEDSAVYLCASSHNGGGKLDEQFFGPGTRLTVL.

The rearrangement joins TRBV7-9 to TRBJ2-1; TRBD2 aligns across 11 bases. Losses at the gene ends were 3 bases for V and 14 bases for J; bases not matched to a gene: 9. Germline V gene sequence: CDR1 SEHNR, CDR2 FQNEAQ (reference sequence). CDR3 length equals 14 residues. CDR3 sequence (DNA): TGTGCCAGCAGCTTCACTAGCGGGGGCGGGATTGAGTTCTTC. This translates into CASSFTSGGGIEFF.

The chain combines TRBV5-1 with TRBJ2-2; no clear D. The CDR3 is 14 amino acids. Germline-derived CDR1 and CDR2 are SGHRS and YFSETQ. V was shortened by 0 bases and J by 6 bases, with 9 bases between the two germline ends. CDR3 nucleotide sequence: TGCGCCAGCAGCTTGGAACCCGGAGCCGGGGAGCTGTTTTTT. Translating it yields CASSLEPGAGELFF.

In this sample, this clone turned up once. This chain links TRBV19 with TRBJ1-1; weak D call: TRBD1 (5 bases). Germline CDR1 is LNHDA and CDR2 is SQIVND (reference sequence). CDR3 length: 13 amino acids. The V end lost 4 bases, the J end lost 8 bases, and 14 bases lay between the germline ends. In DNA form, the CDR3 reads TGTGCCAGTAGTAGCCAGGGCGAAGTGGAAGCTTTCTTT. The encoded protein is CASSSQGEVEAFF.

The V gene is TRBV30, the J gene TRBJ1-3; D gene uncertain. Trimming cost V 4 bases and J 3 bases, with 10 bases left between them. The CDR3 contains 13 residues. Germline V CDR1 and CDR2: GTSNPN, SVGIG (reference sequence). The CDR3 DNA reads TGTGCCTGGAATAGAGGGATTGGAAACACCATATATTTT. This encodes CAWNRGIGNTIYF.

This chain connects TRBV27 to TRBJ2-5; possibly TRBD1 for D (5 bases). CDR3 size: 13 residues. Germline loops: CDR1 MNHEY, CDR2 SMNVEV (reference sequence). V lost 8 bases and J lost 5, with 15 bases in between. In DNA, the CDR3 is TGTGCCAGCCAGGGCGGATTCCGGGAGACCCAGTACTTC. This sequence encodes CASQGGFRETQYF.

Remarks on this clone: One end of the junction fails to match germline, which may point to a read error. V usage is TRBV30 and J usage is TRBJ2-1; D possibly matches TRBD1 or TRBD2 (5 bases each). In germline, CDR1 is GTSNPN, CDR2 SVGIG (reference sequence). This CDR3 is built from 12 residues. The CDR3 is CGAESSYNEQFF. The CDR3 DNA reads TGCGGGGCGGAGAGCTCCTACAATGAGCAGTTCTTC.

This clone was picked up one time. The rearrangement joins TRBV7-9 to TRBJ1-1, with 7 bases identical to TRBD1. Germline CDR1 reads SEHNR; CDR2 reads FQNEAQ (reference sequence). The CDR3 is 16 residues long. J lost 1 base, V lost 1 base, and 6 bases had no gene match. The CDR3 bases are TGTGCCAGCAGCTTAGTGGGCAGGGGGGCGAACACTGAAGCTTTCTTT. It codes for CASSLVGRGANTEAFF. The full variable domain, completed using reference TRBV7-9 and TRBJ1-1, is DTGVSQNPRHKITKRGQNVTFRCDPISEHNRLYWYRQTLGQGPEFLTYFQNEAQLEKSRLLSDRFSAERPKGSFSTLEIQRTEQGDSAMYLCASSLVGRGANTEAFFGQGTRLTVV.

The chain recombines TRBV15 with TRBJ2-2, with 8 bases fitting TRBD1. Looked up from germline, CDR1 is LNHNV and CDR2 is YYDKDF (reference sequence). The CDR3 is 17 residues long. The ends lost 6 bases at V and 2 bases at J; junction bases unmatched: 11. This CDR3 is CATSDSTGTGNTGELFF. The CDR3 coding sequence is TGTGCCACCAGTGATTCTACCGGGACAGGAAACACCGGGGAGCTGTTTTTT.

CDR3 loop: CASSPGAEQFF. CDR3 nucleotide sequence: TGTGCCAGCAGCCCCGGTGCAGAGCAGTTCTTC. The rearrangement links TRBV7-3 to TRBJ2-1; D is uncertain. Trimming pared 5 bases from V and 10 bases from J, leaving 9 bases between. Germline CDR1 is SGHTA and CDR2 is FQGTGA. CDR3 size: 11 residues.

The V call is TRBV5-1, the J call TRBJ1-5, with D uncertain. The length of the CDR3 is 13 residues. Trimming took off 0 bases at V and 0 bases at J, with 1 base between the two ends. Looked up from germline, CDR1 is SGHRS and CDR2 is YFSETQ. The DNA of the CDR3 is TGCGCCAGCAGCTTGGATAGCAATCAGCCCCAGCATTTT. Protein product: CASSLDSNQPQHF.

The DNA of the CDR3 is TGCGCCAGCAGCCAAGGTCCGGGGAAGCCCCAGCATTTT. It encodes CASSQGPGKPQHF. The gene calls are TRBV4-1 and TRBJ1-5; the D is unclear. In germline, CDR1 is MGHRA, CDR2 YSYEKL. The CDR3 covers 13 residues. The V end was cut by 1 base, the J end by 8 bases, with 9 bases between.

The CDR3 region has the DNA TGTGCTAGTGGTTCCCGGGACAAGCAGTGGGGATCCTCCTACGAGCAGTACTTC. This sequence encodes CASGSRDKQWGSSYEQYF. This sequence joins TRBV12-5 and TRBJ2-7; D perhaps matches TRBD1 (6 bases). The CDR3 runs to 18 residues. Trimming cost V 4 bases and J 0 bases, with 22 bases left between them. Germline lookup yields CDR1 LGHNT and CDR2 FRNRAP.

J is TRBJ2-7 and V is TRBV4-1; 16 bases match TRBD2. Germline CDR1 is MGHRA and CDR2 is YSYEKL. This CDR3 spans 18 amino acids. V shed 1 base, J shed 0 bases, and the junction held 3 bases outside the gene matches. CDR3 DNA sequence: TGCGCCAGCAGCCAAGGGGGACTAGCGGGAGGGACCTCCTACGAGCAGTACTTC. It codes for CASSQGGLAGGTSYEQYF.

As regards this clone: The same CDR3 also results from other DNA sequences found in this sample. The chain uses TRBV7-9 and TRBJ2-7; no reliable D call. CDR3 length equals 11 residues. Germline CDR1 reads SEHNR; CDR2 reads FQNEAQ (reference sequence). V was cut by 5 bases and J by 0 bases, with 2 bases left in between. The CDR3 coding sequence is TGTGCCAGCAGCCTCTCCTACGAGCAGTACTTC. Its protein is CASSLSYEQYF. Looking up the rest from reference TRBV7-9 and TRBJ2-7 gives the full variable domain: DTGVSQNPRHKITKRGQNVTFRCDPISEHNRLYWYRQTLGQGPEFLTYFQNEAQLEKSRLLSDRFSAERPKGSFSTLEIQRTEQGDSAMYLCASSLSYEQYFGPGTRLTVT.

V gene TRBV5-7 combines with J gene TRBJ2-4; TRBD2 matches at 9 bases. TRBV5-7 is given ORF status, its function remaining uncertain. This CDR3 spans 16 amino acids. The V gene end was trimmed by 2 bases and the J gene end by 3 bases; junction bases not matched to a gene: 6. Written as DNA, the CDR3 is TGTGCCAGCAGCTTAAGTAGCGGGGGCCGCAAAAACATTCAGTACTTC. The encoded protein is CASSLSSGGRKNIQYF.

This clone was seen once. This sequence joins TRBV25-1 and TRBJ1-4; possible D gene TRBD1, 6 bases. The CDR3 extends over 14 amino acids. V dropped 4 bases and J dropped 4 bases, with 10 bases sitting between them. The V gene's germline CDR1 is MGHDK and CDR2 SYGVNS. The CDR3 bases are TGTGCCAGCAGTGTCCTGGACAGTAATGAAAAACTGTTTTTT. Protein sequence: CASSVLDSNEKLFF. The full variable domain, with the rest looked up from reference TRBV25-1 and TRBJ1-4, is EADIYQTPRYLVIGTGKKITLECSQTMGHDKMYWYQQDPGMELHLIHYSYGVNSTEKGDLSSESTVSRIRTEHFPLTLESARPSHTSQYLCASSVLDSNEKLFFGSGTQLSVL.

Notes on this clone: Within the sample, other DNA sequences also encode this same CDR3. The rearrangement uses TRBV19 and TRBJ1-1, with 7 bases fitting TRBD1. Per germline, CDR1 LNHDA and CDR2 SQIVND (reference sequence). The V and J ends lost 1 base and 4 bases, in that order; junction bases with no gene match: 0. The CDR3 consists of 13 residues. The CDR3 DNA reads as TGTGCCAGTAGTATAGCAGGGGGCACTGAAGCTTTCTTT. This encodes CASSIAGGTEAFF. The full variable domain, with the rest looked up from reference TRBV19 and TRBJ1-1, is DGGITQSPKYLFRKEGQNVTLSCEQNLNHDAMYWYRQDPGQGLRLIYYSQIVNDFQKGDIAEGYSVSREKKESFPLTVTSAQKNPTAFYLCASSIAGGTEAFFGQGTRLTVV.

This clone has only a few counts. This chain links TRBV7-2 with TRBJ2-7; TRBD2 agrees at 10 bases. The germline gives CDR1 SGHTA, CDR2 FQGNSA. The ends lost 1 base at V and 2 bases at J; junction bases unmatched: 11. There are 18 residues in the CDR3. The chain's CDR3 is CASSLDPLAGAHPYEQYF. The CDR3 bases are TGTGCCAGCAGCTTAGATCCTCTAGCGGGAGCACATCCCTACGAGCAGTACTTC.

This chain joins TRBV7-9 and TRBJ2-1; 10 positions agree with TRBD1. Germline V CDR1 and CDR2: SEHNR, FQNEAQ (reference sequence). This CDR3 contains 14 residues. J lost 5 bases, V lost 5 bases, and 3 bases had no gene match. The DNA for the CDR3 is TGTGCCAGCAGCGAGGGACAGGGGAACAATGAGCAGTTCTTC. It codes for CASSEGQGNNEQFF.

CDR3 in DNA: TGTGCCAGCAGCCACTCCATTGCGGGGGGGGTCACAGATACGCAGTATTTT. Protein sequence: CASSHSIAGGVTDTQYF. The chain is built from TRBV7-8 and TRBJ2-3, with 9 bases aligning to TRBD2. This CDR3 contains 17 residues. Germline V CDR1 and CDR2: SGHVS, FQNEAQ. V was clipped by 5 bases and J by 2 bases; unmatched bases: 11.

The chain links TRBV4-1 to TRBJ2-2; perhaps TRBD2 as D (5 bases). The CDR3 has 16 amino acids. In germline, CDR1 is MGHRA, CDR2 YSYEKL. V was trimmed by 4 bases and J by 3 bases, leaving 15 bases between them. This CDR3 is CASSPAGLADTGELFF. As DNA, the CDR3 is TGCGCCAGCAGCCCTGCTGGGCTAGCTGACACCGGGGAGCTGTTTTTT.

Only one count was recorded for this clone. The chain links TRBV5-1 to TRBJ2-7; 9 bases are shared with TRBD1. Germline values: CDR1 SGHRS, CDR2 YFSETQ. CDR3 size: 14 residues. The trim removed 4 bases at V and 5 bases at J, leaving 7 bases unmatched. The DNA of the CDR3 is TGCGCCAGCAGCCTGGGACAGGGCAGTAACGAGCAGTACTTC. This gives the protein CASSLGQGSNEQYF.

This chain joins TRBV27 and TRBJ2-1; TRBD2 aligns across 9 bases. Germline lookup yields CDR1 MNHEY and CDR2 SMNVEV (reference sequence). There are 16 residues in the CDR3. Losses at the gene ends were 0 bases for V and 3 bases for J; bases not matched to a gene: 3. The CDR3 DNA sequence: TGTGCCAGCAGTTTATCGATTAGCGGGGGCTACAATGAGCAGTTCTTC. This encodes CASSLSISGGYNEQFF.

The rearrangement links TRBV6-5 to TRBJ2-5, with D maybe TRBD1 (7 bases). CDR3 length: 14 residues. The germline V gene has CDR1 MNHEY and CDR2 SVGAGI. V lost 7 bases and J 0 bases, leaving 12 bases between the germline ends. The CDR3 DNA reads TGTGCCAGCACCGACAGGGACTACCAAGAGACCCAGTACTTC. Translation: CASTDRDYQETQYF.